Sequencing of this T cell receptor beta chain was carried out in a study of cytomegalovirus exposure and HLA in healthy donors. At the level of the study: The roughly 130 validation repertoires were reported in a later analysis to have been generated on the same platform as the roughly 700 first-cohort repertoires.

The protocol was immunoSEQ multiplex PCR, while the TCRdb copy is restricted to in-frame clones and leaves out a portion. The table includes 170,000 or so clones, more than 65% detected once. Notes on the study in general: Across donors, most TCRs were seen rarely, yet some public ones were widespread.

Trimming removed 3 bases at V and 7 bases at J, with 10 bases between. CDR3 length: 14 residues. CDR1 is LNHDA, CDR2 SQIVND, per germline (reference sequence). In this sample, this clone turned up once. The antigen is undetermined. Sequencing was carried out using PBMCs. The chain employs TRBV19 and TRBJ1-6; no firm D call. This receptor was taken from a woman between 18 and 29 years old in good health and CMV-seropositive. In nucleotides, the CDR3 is TGTGCCAGTAGTATGGAGCGGAAAAATTCACCCCTCCACTTT. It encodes CASSMERKNSPLHF.